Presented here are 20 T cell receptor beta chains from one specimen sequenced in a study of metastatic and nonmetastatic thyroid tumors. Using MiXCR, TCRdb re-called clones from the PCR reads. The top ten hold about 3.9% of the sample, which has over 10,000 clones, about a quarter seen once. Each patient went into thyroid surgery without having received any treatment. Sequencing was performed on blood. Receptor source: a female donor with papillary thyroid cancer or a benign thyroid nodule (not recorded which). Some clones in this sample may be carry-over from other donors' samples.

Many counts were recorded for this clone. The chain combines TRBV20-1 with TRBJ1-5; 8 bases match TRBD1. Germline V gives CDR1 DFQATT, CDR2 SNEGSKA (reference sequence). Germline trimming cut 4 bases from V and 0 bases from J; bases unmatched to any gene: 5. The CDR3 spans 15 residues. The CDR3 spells CSAKRTGNSNQPQHF. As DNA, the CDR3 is TGCAGTGCTAAAAGGACAGGGAATAGCAATCAGCCCCAGCATTTT.

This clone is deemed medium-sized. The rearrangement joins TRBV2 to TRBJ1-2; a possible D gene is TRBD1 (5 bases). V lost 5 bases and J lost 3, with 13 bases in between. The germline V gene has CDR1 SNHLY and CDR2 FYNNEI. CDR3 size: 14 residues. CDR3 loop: CASSLQDGDYGYTF. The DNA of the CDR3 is TGTGCCAGCAGTCTACAGGATGGCGACTATGGCTACACCTTC.

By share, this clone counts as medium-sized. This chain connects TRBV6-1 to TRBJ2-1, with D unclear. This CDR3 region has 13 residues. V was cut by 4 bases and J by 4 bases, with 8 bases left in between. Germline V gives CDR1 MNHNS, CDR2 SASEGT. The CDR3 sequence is CASSAIDYNEQFF. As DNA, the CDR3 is TGTGCCAGCAGTGCAATCGATTACAATGAGCAGTTCTTC.

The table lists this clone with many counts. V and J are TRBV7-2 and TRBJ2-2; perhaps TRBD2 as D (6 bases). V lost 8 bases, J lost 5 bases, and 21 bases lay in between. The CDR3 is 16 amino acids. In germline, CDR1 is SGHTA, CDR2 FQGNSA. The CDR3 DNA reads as TGTGCCAGCCGCCAGGACCGACTAGGTGGGACCGGGGAGCTGTTTTTT. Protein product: CASRQDRLGGTGELFF.

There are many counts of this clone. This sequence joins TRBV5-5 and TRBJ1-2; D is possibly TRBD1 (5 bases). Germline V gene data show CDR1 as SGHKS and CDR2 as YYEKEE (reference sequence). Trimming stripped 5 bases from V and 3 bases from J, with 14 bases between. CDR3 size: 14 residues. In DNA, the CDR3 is TGTGCCAGCAGACCAATAGGGGTTTACTATGGCTACACCTTC. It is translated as CASRPIGVYYGYTF. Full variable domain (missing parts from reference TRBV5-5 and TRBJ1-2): DAGVTQSPTHLIKTRGQQVTLRCSPISGHKSVSWYQQVLGQGPQFIFQYYEKEERGRGNFPDRFSARQFPNYSSELNVNALLLGDSALYLCASRPIGVYYGYTFGSGTRLTVV.

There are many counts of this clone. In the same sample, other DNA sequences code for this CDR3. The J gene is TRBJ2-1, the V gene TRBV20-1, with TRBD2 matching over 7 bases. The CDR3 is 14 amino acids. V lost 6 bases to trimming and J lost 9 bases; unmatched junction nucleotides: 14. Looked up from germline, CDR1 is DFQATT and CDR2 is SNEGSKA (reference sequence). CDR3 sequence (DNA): TGCAGTGCCCACACCGGGGGGTGGGGCGGTGAGCAGTTCTTC. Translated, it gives CSAHTGGWGGEQFF.

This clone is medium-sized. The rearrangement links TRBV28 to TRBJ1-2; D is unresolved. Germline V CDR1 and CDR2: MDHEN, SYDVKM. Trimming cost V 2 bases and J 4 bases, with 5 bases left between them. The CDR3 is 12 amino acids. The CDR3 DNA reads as TGTGCCAGCAGTTTAATATCCTATGGCTACACCTTC. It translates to CASSLISYGYTF.

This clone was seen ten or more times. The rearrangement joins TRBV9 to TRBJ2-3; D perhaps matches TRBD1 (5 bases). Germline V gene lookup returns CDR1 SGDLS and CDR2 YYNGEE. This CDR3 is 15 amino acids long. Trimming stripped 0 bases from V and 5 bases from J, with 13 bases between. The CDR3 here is CASSVGTTVGDTQYF. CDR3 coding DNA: TGTGCCAGCAGCGTAGGGACAACGGTAGGAGATACGCAGTATTTT.

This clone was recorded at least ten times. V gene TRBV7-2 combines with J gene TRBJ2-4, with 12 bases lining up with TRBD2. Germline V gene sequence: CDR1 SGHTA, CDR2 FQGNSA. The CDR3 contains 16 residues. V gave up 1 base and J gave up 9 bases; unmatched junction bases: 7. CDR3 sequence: CASSLGPGLAGIIQYF. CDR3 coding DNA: TGTGCCAGCAGCTTAGGGCCGGGACTAGCGGGTATCATTCAGTACTTC.

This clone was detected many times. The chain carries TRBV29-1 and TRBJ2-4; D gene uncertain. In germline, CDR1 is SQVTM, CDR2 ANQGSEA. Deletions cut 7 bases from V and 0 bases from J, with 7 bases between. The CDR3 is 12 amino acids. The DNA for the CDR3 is TGCAGCGCTTGGGAAGCCAAAAACATTCAGTACTTC. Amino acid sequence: CSAWEAKNIQYF.

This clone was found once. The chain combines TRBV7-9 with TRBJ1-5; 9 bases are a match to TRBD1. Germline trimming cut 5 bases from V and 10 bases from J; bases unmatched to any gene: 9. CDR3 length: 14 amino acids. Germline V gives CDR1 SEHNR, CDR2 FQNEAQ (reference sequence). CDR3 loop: CASSVGTGSYPQHF. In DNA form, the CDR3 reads TGTGCCAGCAGCGTCGGGACAGGGAGTTATCCCCAGCATTTT. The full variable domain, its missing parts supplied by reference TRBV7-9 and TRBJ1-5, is DTGVSQNPRHKITKRGQNVTFRCDPISEHNRLYWYRQTLGQGPEFLTYFQNEAQLEKSRLLSDRFSAERPKGSFSTLEIQRTEQGDSAMYLCASSVGTGSYPQHFGDGTRLSIL.

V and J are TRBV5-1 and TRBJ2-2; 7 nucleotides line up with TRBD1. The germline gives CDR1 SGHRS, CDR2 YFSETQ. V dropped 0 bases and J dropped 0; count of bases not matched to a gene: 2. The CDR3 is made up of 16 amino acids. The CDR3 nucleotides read TGCGCCAGCAGCTTGGGACAGGGAACGAACACCGGGGAGCTGTTTTTT. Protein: CASSLGQGTNTGELFF. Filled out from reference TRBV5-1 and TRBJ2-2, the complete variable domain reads KAGVTQTPRYLIKTRGQQVTLSCSPISGHRSVSWYQQTPGQGLQFLFEYFSETQRNKGNFPGRFSGRQFSNSRSEMNVSTLELGDSALYLCASSLGQGTNTGELFFGEGSRLTVL.

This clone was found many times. This chain's CDR3 is CASIRQMQVYNEQFF. As DNA, the CDR3 is TGTGCCAGCATCCGACAGATGCAGGTCTACAATGAGCAGTTCTTC. This chain uses TRBV7-9 with TRBJ2-1, with D possibly TRBD1 on 5 matching bases. CDR3 length: 15 residues. V was clipped by 7 bases and J by 3 bases, with 16 bases between them. Germline V gives CDR1 SEHNR, CDR2 FQNEAQ (reference sequence).

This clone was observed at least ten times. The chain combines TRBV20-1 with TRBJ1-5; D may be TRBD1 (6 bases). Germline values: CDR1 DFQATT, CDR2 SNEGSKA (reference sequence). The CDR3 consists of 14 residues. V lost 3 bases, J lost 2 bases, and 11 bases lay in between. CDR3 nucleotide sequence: TGCAGTGCTAGTCGGGGGCTCGGCAATCAGCCCCAGCATTTT. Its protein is CSASRGLGNQPQHF.

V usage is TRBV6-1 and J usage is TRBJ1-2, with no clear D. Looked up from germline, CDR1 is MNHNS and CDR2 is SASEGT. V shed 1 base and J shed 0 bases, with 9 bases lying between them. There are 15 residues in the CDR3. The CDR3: CASSEGGPSNYGYTF. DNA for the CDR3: TGTGCCAGCAGTGAAGGTGGACCCTCTAACTATGGCTACACCTTC.

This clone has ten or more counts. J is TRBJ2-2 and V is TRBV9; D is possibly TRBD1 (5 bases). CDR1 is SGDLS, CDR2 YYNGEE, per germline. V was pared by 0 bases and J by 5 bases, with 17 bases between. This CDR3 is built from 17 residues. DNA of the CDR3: TGTGCCAGCAGCGTAGATCCGGTGGGGCTAACAACCGGGGAGCTGTTTTTT. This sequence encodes CASSVDPVGLTTGELFF.

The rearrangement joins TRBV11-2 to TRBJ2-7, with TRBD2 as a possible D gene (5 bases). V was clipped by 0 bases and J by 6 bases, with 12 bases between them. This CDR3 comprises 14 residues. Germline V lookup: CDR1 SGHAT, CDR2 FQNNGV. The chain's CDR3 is CASSLDPGVPEQYF. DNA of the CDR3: TGTGCCAGCAGCTTAGATCCCGGGGTCCCCGAGCAGTACTTC.

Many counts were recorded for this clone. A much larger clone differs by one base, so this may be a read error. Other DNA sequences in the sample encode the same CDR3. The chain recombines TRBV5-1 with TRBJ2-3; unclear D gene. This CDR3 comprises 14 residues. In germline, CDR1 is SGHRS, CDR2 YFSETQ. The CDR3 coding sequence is TGCGCCAGTAGCTTGGAAGGGAACGGGGATACGCAGTATTTT. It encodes CASSLEGNGDTQYF.

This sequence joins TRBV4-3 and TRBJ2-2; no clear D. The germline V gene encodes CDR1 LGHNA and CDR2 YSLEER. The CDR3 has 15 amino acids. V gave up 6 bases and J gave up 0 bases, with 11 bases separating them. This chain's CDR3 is CASSPGTPNTGELFF. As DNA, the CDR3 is TGCGCCAGCAGTCCAGGAACTCCGAACACCGGGGAGCTGTTTTTT.

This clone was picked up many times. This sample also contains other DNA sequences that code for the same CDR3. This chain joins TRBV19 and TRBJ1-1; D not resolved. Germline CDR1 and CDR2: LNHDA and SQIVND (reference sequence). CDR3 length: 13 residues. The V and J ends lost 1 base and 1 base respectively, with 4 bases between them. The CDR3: CASSIGRNTEAFF. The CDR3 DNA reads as TGTGCCAGTAGTATAGGCAGGAACACTGAAGCTTTCTTT. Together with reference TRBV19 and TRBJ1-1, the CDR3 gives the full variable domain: DGGITQSPKYLFRKEGQNVTLSCEQNLNHDAMYWYRQDPGQGLRLIYYSQIVNDFQKGDIAEGYSVSREKKESFPLTVTSAQKNPTAFYLCASSIGRNTEAFFGQGTRLTVV.